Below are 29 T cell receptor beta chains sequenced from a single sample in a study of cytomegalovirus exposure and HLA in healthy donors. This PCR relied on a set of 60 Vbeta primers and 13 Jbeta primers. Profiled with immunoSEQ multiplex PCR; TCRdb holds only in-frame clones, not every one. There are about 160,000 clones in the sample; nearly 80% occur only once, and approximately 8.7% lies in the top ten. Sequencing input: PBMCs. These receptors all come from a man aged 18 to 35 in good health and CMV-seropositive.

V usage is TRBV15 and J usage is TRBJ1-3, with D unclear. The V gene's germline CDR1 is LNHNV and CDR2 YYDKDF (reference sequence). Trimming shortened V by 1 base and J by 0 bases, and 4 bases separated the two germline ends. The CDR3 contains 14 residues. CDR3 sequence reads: CATSRAGSGNTIYF. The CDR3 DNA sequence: TGTGCCACCAGCAGAGCGGGCTCTGGAAACACCATATATTTT.

The CDR3, as DNA: TGTGCCAGCGACCGGGACAGGTTCTTAGGAAACACCATATATTTT. It codes for CASDRDRFLGNTIYF. J is TRBJ1-3 and V is TRBV2; 8 positions match TRBD1. Germline V lookup: CDR1 SNHLY, CDR2 FYNNEI. CDR3 length: 15 amino acids. The V gene end was trimmed by 8 bases and the J gene end by 4 bases; junction bases not matched to a gene: 10.

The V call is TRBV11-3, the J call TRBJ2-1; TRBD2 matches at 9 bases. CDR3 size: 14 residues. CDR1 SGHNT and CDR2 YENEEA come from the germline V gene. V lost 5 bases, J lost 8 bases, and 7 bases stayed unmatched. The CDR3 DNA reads TGTGCCAGCAGCCCCGGGACTAGCATCTATGAGCAGTTCTTC. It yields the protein CASSPGTSIYEQFF.

This CDR3 reads CATSRDTGQGLTEAFF. In DNA, the CDR3 is TGTGCCACCAGCAGAGATACGGGACAGGGTTTGACTGAAGCTTTCTTT. The chain carries TRBV15 and TRBJ1-1; 9 bases are shared with TRBD1. Germline V gene sequence: CDR1 LNHNV, CDR2 YYDKDF (reference sequence). This CDR3 has 16 amino acids. With 0 bases clipped from V and 5 bases from J, the junction kept 7 bases outside the gene matches.

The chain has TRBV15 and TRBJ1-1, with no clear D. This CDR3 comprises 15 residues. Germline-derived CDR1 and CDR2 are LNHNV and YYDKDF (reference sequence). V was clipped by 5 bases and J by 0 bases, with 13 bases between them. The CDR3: CATSAGLYLNTEAFF. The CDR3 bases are TGTGCCACCAGCGCGGGCCTCTATTTGAACACTGAAGCTTTCTTT.

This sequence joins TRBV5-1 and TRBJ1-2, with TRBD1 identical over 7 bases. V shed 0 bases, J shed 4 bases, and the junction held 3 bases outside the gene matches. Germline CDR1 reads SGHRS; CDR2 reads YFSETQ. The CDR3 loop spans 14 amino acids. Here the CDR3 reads CASSLEAGGYGYTF. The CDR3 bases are TGCGCCAGCAGCTTGGAGGCAGGGGGCTATGGCTACACCTTC. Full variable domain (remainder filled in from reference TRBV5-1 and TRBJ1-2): KAGVTQTPRYLIKTRGQQVTLSCSPISGHRSVSWYQQTPGQGLQFLFEYFSETQRNKGNFPGRFSGRQFSNSRSEMNVSTLELGDSALYLCASSLEAGGYGYTFGSGTRLTVV.

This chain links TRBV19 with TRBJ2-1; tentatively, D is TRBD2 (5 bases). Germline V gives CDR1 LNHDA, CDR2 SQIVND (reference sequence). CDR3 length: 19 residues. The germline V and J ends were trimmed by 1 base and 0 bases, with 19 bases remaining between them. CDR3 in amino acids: CASSIVLSARESSYNEQFF. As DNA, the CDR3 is TGTGCCAGTAGTATAGTGCTTAGCGCGAGGGAGAGCTCCTACAATGAGCAGTTCTTC.

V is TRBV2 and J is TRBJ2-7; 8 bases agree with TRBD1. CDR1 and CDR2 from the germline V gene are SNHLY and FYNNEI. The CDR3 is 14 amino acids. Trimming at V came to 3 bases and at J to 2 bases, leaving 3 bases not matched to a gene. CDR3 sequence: CASSDRGHTYEQYF. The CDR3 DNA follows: TGTGCCAGCAGTGACAGGGGGCACACCTACGAGCAGTACTTC. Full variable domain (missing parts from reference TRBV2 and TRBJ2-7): EPEVTQTPSHQVTQMGQEVILRCVPISNHLYFYWYRQILGQKVEFLVSFYNNEISEKSEIFDDQFSVERPDGSNFTLKIRSTKLEDSAMYFCASSDRGHTYEQYFGPGTRLTVT.

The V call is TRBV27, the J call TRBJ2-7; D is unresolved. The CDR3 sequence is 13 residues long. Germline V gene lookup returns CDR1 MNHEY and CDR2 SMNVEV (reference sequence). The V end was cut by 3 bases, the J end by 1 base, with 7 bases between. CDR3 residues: CASSFSQSYEQYF. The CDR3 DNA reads TGTGCCAGCAGTTTTTCCCAATCCTACGAGCAGTACTTC.

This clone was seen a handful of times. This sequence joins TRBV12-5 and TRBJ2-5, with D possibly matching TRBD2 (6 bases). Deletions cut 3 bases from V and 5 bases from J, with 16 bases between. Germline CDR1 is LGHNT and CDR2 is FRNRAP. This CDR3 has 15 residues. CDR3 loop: CASGFTGRGGETQYF. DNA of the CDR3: TGTGCTAGTGGTTTTACAGGTAGAGGAGGGGAGACCCAGTACTTC.

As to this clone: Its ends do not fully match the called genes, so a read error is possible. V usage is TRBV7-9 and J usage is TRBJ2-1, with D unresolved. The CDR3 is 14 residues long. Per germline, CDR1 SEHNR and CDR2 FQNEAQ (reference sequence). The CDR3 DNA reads TGTTCCAGCAGCTTCGTACAGTCCTACAATGAGCAGTTCTTC. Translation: CSSSFVQSYNEQFF.

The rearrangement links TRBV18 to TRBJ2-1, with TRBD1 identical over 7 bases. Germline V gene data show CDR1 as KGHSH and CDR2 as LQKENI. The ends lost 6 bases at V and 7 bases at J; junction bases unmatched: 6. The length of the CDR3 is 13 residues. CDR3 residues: CASSNRGGNEQFF. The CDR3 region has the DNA TGTGCCAGCTCGAACAGGGGTGGAAATGAGCAGTTCTTC.

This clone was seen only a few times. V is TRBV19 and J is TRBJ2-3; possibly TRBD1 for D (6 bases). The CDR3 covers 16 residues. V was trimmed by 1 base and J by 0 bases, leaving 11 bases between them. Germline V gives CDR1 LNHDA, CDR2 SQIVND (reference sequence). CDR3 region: CASSIGGPLSTDTQYF. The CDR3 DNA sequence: TGTGCCAGTAGTATAGGGGGGCCGCTTAGCACAGATACGCAGTATTTT.

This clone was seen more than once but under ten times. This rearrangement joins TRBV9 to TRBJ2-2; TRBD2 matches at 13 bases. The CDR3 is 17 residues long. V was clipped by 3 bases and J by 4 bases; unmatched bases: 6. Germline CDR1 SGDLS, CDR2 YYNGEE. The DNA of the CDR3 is TGTGCCAGCAGCGAGGGAGGGACTAGCGGGGTCACCGGGGAGCTGTTTTTT. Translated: CASSEGGTSGVTGELFF.

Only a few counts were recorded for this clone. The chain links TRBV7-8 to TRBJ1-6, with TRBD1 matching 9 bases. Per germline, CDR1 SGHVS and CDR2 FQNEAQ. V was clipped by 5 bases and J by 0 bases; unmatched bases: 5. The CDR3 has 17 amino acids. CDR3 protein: CASSSQGQGSYNSPLHF. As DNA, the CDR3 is TGTGCCAGCAGCAGTCAGGGACAGGGCTCCTATAATTCACCCCTCCACTTT.

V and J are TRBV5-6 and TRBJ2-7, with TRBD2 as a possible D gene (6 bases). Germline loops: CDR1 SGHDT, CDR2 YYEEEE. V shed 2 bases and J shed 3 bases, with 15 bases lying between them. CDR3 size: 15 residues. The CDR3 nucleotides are TGTGCCAGCAGCTTCCAAGGACGGGGGATCTACGAGCAGTACTTC. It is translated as CASSFQGRGIYEQYF.

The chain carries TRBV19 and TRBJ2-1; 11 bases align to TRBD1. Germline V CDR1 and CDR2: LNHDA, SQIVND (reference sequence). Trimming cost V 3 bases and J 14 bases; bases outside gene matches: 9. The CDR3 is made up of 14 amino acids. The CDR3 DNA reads TGTGCCAGTAGTATGGGACAGGGGGGGAGCACGGAGTTCTTC. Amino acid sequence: CASSMGQGGSTEFF.

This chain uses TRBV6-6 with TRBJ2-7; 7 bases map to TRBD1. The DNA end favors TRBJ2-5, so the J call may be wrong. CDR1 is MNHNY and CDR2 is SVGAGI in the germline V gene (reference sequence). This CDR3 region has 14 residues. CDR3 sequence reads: CASSGDRHQETQYF. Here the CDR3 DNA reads TGTGCCAGCAGTGGGGACAGACACCAAGAGACCCAGTACTTC.

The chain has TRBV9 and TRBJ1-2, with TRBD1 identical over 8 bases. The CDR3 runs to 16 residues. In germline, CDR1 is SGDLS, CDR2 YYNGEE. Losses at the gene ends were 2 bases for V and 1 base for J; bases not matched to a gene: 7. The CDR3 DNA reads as TGTGCCAGCAGCGTCCGGGACAGGAACTTTAACTATGGCTACACCTTC. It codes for CASSVRDRNFNYGYTF.

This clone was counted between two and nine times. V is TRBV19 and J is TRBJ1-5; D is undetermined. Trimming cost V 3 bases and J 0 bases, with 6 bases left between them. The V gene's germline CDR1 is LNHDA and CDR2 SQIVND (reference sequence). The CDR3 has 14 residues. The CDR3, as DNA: TGTGCCAGTAGTATTAGTGATAGCAATCAGCCCCAGCATTTT. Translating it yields CASSISDSNQPQHF.

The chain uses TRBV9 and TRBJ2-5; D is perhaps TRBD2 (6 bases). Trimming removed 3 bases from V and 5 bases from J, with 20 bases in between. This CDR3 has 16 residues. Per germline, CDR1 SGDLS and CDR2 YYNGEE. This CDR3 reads CASSARLVGAGETQYF. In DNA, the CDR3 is TGTGCCAGCAGCGCAAGACTAGTAGGGGCAGGTGAGACCCAGTACTTC. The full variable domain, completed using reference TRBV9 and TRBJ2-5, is DSGVTQTPKHLITATGQRVTLRCSPRSGDLSVYWYQQSLDQGLQFLIQYYNGEERAKGNILERFSAQQFPDLHSELNLSSLELGDSALYFCASSARLVGAGETQYFGPGTRLLVL.

Here the CDR3 DNA reads TGTGCCAGCAGCTCCGAGGGCGGGGACCTCACAGATACGCAGTATTTT. It yields the protein CASSSEGGDLTDTQYF. The chain has TRBV11-2 and TRBJ2-3; perhaps TRBD2 as D (6 bases). Germline values: CDR1 SGHAT, CDR2 FQNNGV. The CDR3 runs to 16 residues. Trimming cost V 4 bases and J 2 bases, with 16 bases left between them.

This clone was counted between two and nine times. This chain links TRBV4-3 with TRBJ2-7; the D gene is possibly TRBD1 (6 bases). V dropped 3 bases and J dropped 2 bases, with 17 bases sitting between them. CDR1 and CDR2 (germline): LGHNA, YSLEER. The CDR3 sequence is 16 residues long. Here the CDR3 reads CASSHLSGALAYEQYF. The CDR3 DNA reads TGCGCCAGCAGCCATCTATCAGGGGCACTAGCCTACGAGCAGTACTTC.

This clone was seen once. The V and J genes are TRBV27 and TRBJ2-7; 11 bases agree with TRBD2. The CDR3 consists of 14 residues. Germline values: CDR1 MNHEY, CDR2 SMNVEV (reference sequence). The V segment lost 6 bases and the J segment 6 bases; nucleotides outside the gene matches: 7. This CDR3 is CASRVAGGGTEQYF. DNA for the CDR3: TGTGCCAGCAGGGTAGCGGGAGGGGGTACCGAGCAGTACTTC.

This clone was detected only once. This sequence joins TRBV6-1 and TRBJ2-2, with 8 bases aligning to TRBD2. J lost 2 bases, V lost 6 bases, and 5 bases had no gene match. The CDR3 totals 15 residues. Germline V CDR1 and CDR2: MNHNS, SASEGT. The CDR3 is CASRPSGLNTGELFF. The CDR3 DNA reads TGTGCCAGCAGGCCTAGCGGGCTTAACACCGGGGAGCTGTTTTTT.

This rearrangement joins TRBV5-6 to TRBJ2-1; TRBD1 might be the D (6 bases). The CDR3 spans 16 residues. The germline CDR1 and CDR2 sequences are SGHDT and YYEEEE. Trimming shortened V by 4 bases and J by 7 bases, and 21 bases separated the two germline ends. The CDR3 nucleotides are TGTGCCAGCAGCCCTTACCTGACGGACAGAACTAATGAGCAGTTCTTC. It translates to CASSPYLTDRTNEQFF.

CDR3 nucleotides: TGTGCCAGCAGCTCGGGAACAGGGGGCGTAGAGACCCAGTACTTC. Residues: CASSSGTGGVETQYF. The chain links TRBV5-4 to TRBJ2-5; 9 bases fit TRBD1. Germline V gene data show CDR1 as SGHNT and CDR2 as YYREEE (reference sequence). The V segment lost 3 bases and the J segment 4 bases; nucleotides outside the gene matches: 7. The CDR3 totals 15 residues.

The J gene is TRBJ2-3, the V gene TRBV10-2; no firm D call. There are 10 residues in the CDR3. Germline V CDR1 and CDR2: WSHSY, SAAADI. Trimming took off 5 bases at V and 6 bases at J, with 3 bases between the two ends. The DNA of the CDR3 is TGCGCCAGCAGTCGGGATACGCAGTATTTT. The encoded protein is CASSRDTQYF.

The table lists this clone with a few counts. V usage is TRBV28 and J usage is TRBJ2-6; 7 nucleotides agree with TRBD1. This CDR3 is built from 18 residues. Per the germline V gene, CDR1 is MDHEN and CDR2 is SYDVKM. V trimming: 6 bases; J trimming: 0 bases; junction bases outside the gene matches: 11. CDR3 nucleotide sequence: TGTGCCAGCAGGACGACAGGGTTCTTACTCTCTGGGGCCAACGTCCTGACTTTC. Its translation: CASRTTGFLLSGANVLTF.